Each of the 31 T cell receptor beta chains below was sequenced from the same sample in a study of cytomegalovirus exposure and HLA in healthy donors listed by TCRdb under 2017. The receptor library was made with the immunoSEQ multiplex PCR assay. For the multiplex PCR, a mixture combining 60 forward primers for TCR Vbeta segments and 13 reverse primers for TCR Jbeta segments was used. TCRdb's version of the immuneACCESS table is confined to in-frame rearrangements and falls short of the full clone set. An unresolved V gene accounts for under half of the shortfall where checked; the remainder is of unknown origin. This sample lists some 98,000 clones; around 10% were detected once. The ten largest make up about 5% of the sample. Input material: PBMCs. The receptors originated from a man aged 45-60 years in good health and CMV-seropositive.

The chain has TRBV11-1 and TRBJ2-5; 9 bases agree with TRBD2. The CDR3 consists of 16 residues. The germline V gene has CDR1 SGHAT and CDR2 FQDESV (reference sequence). Trimming at V came to 1 base and at J to 5 bases, leaving 8 bases not matched to a gene. The CDR3 spells CASSLEFAGGRETQYF. CDR3 bases: TGTGCCAGCAGCTTAGAGTTTGCGGGAGGGCGTGAGACCCAGTACTTC. Together with reference TRBV11-1 and TRBJ2-5, the CDR3 gives the full variable domain: EAEVAQSPRYKITEKSQAVAFWCDPISGHATLYWYRQILGQGPELLVQFQDESVVDDSQLPKDRFSAERLKGVDSTLKIQPAELGDSAMYLCASSLEFAGGRETQYFGPGTRLLVL.

This clone was found a few times. The rearrangement uses TRBV27 and TRBJ2-7, with 7 bases lining up with TRBD1. Germline V lookup: CDR1 MNHEY, CDR2 SMNVEV (reference sequence). The V and J ends lost 2 bases and 0 bases, in that order; junction bases with no gene match: 4. The CDR3 runs to 15 residues. The CDR3 loop is CASSLVAGGSYEQYF. The CDR3 nucleotides read TGTGCCAGCAGTTTAGTGGCAGGGGGCTCCTACGAGCAGTACTTC.

The CDR3 is CATGGGGYTF. The CDR3 nucleotides read TGTGCCACGGGAGGGGGTGGCTACACCTTC. The chain combines TRBV28 with TRBJ1-2, with D possibly TRBD1 on 6 matching bases. Trimming took 10 bases from V and 7 from J, leaving 10 bases between them. Germline loops: CDR1 MDHEN, CDR2 SYDVKM. CDR3 length: 10 amino acids.

The chain links TRBV11-2 to TRBJ2-1; D is perhaps TRBD2 (6 bases). The CDR3 is 16 residues long. The germline V gene encodes CDR1 SGHAT and CDR2 FQNNGV. V was cut by 4 bases and J by 1 base, with 14 bases left in between. The CDR3 spells CASSSLRERSYNEQFF. As DNA, the CDR3 is TGTGCCAGCAGCTCGCTCCGGGAGCGATCCTACAATGAGCAGTTCTTC.

This sequence joins TRBV7-2 and TRBJ2-3, with TRBD2 matching over 10 bases. The CDR3 spans 16 residues. V lost 10 bases and J lost 5; bases outside the gene matches: 15. CDR1 is SGHTA and CDR2 is FQGNSA in the germline V gene. CDR3 loop: CAIQGLQREGRDTQYF. The DNA of the CDR3 is TGTGCCATTCAGGGTCTCCAGCGGGAGGGCCGAGATACGCAGTATTTT.

This clone was observed a handful of times. V usage is TRBV4-1 and J usage is TRBJ1-5; no firm D call. CDR3 size: 16 residues. The V end lost 0 bases, the J end lost 2 bases, and 11 bases lay between the germline ends. Per the germline V gene, CDR1 is MGHRA and CDR2 is YSYEKL. The CDR3 nucleotides read TGCGCCAGCAGCCAAGAGGGAGGCAAGGGCAATCAGCCCCAGCATTTT. It translates to CASSQEGGKGNQPQHF.

The chain employs TRBV7-8 and TRBJ2-1; a possible D gene is TRBD2 (6 bases). Germline CDR1 reads SGHVS; CDR2 reads FQNEAQ. CDR3 size: 15 residues. V was trimmed by 7 bases and J by 0 bases, leaving 13 bases between them. CDR3 nucleotides: TGTGCCAGCATGGCTAGCGCGAGCTCCTACAATGAGCAGTTCTTC. Its protein product is CASMASASSYNEQFF.

The V call is TRBV7-9, the J call TRBJ2-1; D remains unclear. V lost 8 bases and J lost 0, with 11 bases in between. The CDR3 consists of 14 residues. Per the germline V gene, CDR1 is SEHNR and CDR2 is FQNEAQ (reference sequence). The CDR3 bases are TGTGCCAGCTCGGTGAAGAGCTCCTACAATGAGCAGTTCTTC. As protein: CASSVKSSYNEQFF.

The chain couples TRBV6-5 to TRBJ2-1; D uncertain. Trimming removed 5 bases at V and 0 bases at J, with 11 bases between. Germline loops: CDR1 MNHEY, CDR2 SVGAGI. The CDR3 spans 15 residues. DNA for the CDR3: TGTGCCAGCAGTCCTCGGTTAAGCTCCTACAATGAGCAGTTCTTC. Encoded protein: CASSPRLSSYNEQFF.

The sample holds a few counts of this clone. This chain uses TRBV2 with TRBJ2-1; D is perhaps TRBD1 (5 bases). The CDR3 extends over 16 amino acids. V lost 0 bases and J lost 0, with 9 bases in between. Germline V CDR1 and CDR2: SNHLY, FYNNEI. The CDR3 loop is CASSEAGRLSYNEQFF. DNA for the CDR3: TGTGCCAGCAGTGAAGCGGGGCGCCTCTCCTACAATGAGCAGTTCTTC.

The chain employs TRBV5-4 and TRBJ2-6; 9 bases agree with TRBD2. The germline gives CDR1 SGHNT, CDR2 YYREEE (reference sequence). The CDR3 sequence is 20 residues long. J lost 0 bases, V lost 2 bases, and 12 bases had no gene match. In DNA, the CDR3 is TGTGCCAGCAGCTTTCCTCTTGGCGGGACTAGCAGCTCTGGGGCCAACGTCCTGACTTTC. Amino acid sequence: CASSFPLGGTSSSGANVLTF.

The chain has TRBV6-6 and TRBJ2-2; 7 bases are a match to TRBD1. The CDR3 is made up of 16 amino acids. Trimming took 4 bases from V and 4 from J; bases not matched to a gene: 9. Germline lookup yields CDR1 MNHNY and CDR2 SVGAGI (reference sequence). Written as DNA, the CDR3 is TGTGCCAGCAGTTGGGGGTTGGCAGGGGGCACCGGGGAGCTGTTTTTT. Residues: CASSWGLAGGTGELFF.

The table lists this clone with a few counts. This sequence joins TRBV29-1 and TRBJ1-5; D unresolved. The V gene's germline CDR1 is SQVTM and CDR2 ANQGSEA. Trimming stripped 4 bases from V and 0 bases from J, with 7 bases between. CDR3 length: 13 amino acids. CDR3 protein: CSVARDSNQPQHF. The CDR3, as DNA: TGCAGCGTTGCGAGGGATAGCAATCAGCCCCAGCATTTT.

The chain joins TRBV10-3 to TRBJ1-2; the match to TRBD1 covers 9 bases. Germline V CDR1 and CDR2: ENHRY, SYGVKD. V dropped 5 bases and J dropped 5; count of bases not matched to a gene: 15. The CDR3 has 17 amino acids. The chain's CDR3 is CAISSTGTGNVVYGYTF. The CDR3 bases are TGTGCCATCAGTTCGACCGGGACAGGGAACGTAGTGTATGGCTACACCTTC.

This clone was observed a handful of times. The rearrangement links TRBV5-1 to TRBJ1-2; D may be TRBD1 (5 bases). The CDR3 is 13 amino acids. The V gene's germline CDR1 is SGHRS and CDR2 YFSETQ. V lost 7 bases, J lost 4 bases, and 14 bases lay in between. CDR3 in DNA: TGCGCCAGCGCACAGGAGCCCCTCTATGGCTACACCTTC. Translating gives CASAQEPLYGYTF.

This clone was recorded a few times. The chain uses TRBV7-9 and TRBJ1-5, with 8 positions matching TRBD1. This CDR3 is 13 amino acids long. V trimming: 5 bases; J trimming: 4 bases; junction bases outside the gene matches: 1. Germline lookup yields CDR1 SEHNR and CDR2 FQNEAQ (reference sequence). The CDR3 DNA follows: TGTGCCAGCAGCAGGACAGGGAATCAGCCCCAGCATTTT. This codes for CASSRTGNQPQHF.

The chain carries TRBV7-3 and TRBJ2-3; the match to TRBD2 covers 10 bases. Looked up from germline, CDR1 is SGHTA and CDR2 is FQGTGA. This CDR3 contains 16 residues. Unmatched junction bases numbered 4, after V lost 0 bases and J lost 4 bases. The CDR3 DNA is TGTGCCAGCAGCTTAACGGGAGCGGGAGGGTCAGATACGCAGTATTTT. Translated: CASSLTGAGGSDTQYF.

Only a few counts were recorded for this clone. This chain links TRBV6-6 with TRBJ1-2; D is unresolved. The CDR3 spans 13 residues. Trimming left V 0 bases short and J 9 bases short, with 11 bases between. The V gene's germline CDR1 is MNHNY and CDR2 SVGAGI (reference sequence). CDR3 DNA: TGTGCCAGCAGTTACTCGGCTTCGGGGAGCTACACCTTC. It translates to CASSYSASGSYTF.

This clone was observed a handful of times. J is TRBJ2-7 and V is TRBV18; tentatively, D is TRBD2 (6 bases). Germline CDR1 reads KGHSH; CDR2 reads LQKENI. The CDR3 is made up of 14 amino acids. The ends were cut back, 0 bases at V and 2 bases at J, with 8 bases in the middle. The CDR3, as DNA: TGTGCCAGCTCACCACCGGGAGGAGCCTACGAGCAGTACTTC. Its translation is CASSPPGGAYEQYF.

This clone was counted between two and nine times. The CDR3 region is CASSETGFNEKLFF. The CDR3 DNA follows: TGTGCCAGCAGTGAGACAGGATTTAATGAAAAACTGTTTTTT. The J gene is TRBJ1-4, the V gene TRBV2, with D maybe TRBD1 (6 bases). Germline V gene data show CDR1 as SNHLY and CDR2 as FYNNEI. This CDR3 has 14 amino acids. V was trimmed by 3 bases and J by 4 bases, leaving 9 bases between them.

The chain carries TRBV5-4 and TRBJ2-1; 9 bases agree with TRBD1. In germline, CDR1 is SGHNT, CDR2 YYREEE (reference sequence). This CDR3 region has 15 residues. V was pared by 2 bases and J by 6 bases, with 6 bases of the junction left unmatched. CDR3: CASSLPGTGLNEQFF. The CDR3 DNA reads as TGTGCCAGCAGCTTACCCGGGACAGGGCTCAATGAGCAGTTCTTC. Using reference TRBV5-4 and TRBJ2-1 for the parts outside the CDR3, the full variable domain is ETGVTQSPTHLIKTRGQQVTLRCSSQSGHNTVSWYQQALGQGPQFIFQYYREEENGRGNFPPRFSGLQFPNYSSELNVNALELDDSALYLCASSLPGTGLNEQFFGPGTRLTVL.

This clone was detected only a few times. This chain joins TRBV28 and TRBJ1-5; possible D gene TRBD1, 5 bases. The CDR3 is 13 residues long. V was cut by 1 base and J by 7 bases, with 8 bases left in between. Germline values: CDR1 MDHEN, CDR2 SYDVKM. The CDR3 loop is CASSLSQVQPQHF. CDR3 nucleotide sequence: TGTGCCAGCAGTTTATCACAGGTCCAGCCCCAGCATTTT.

This clone occurred a few times. A junction end diverges from the germline sequence, so it may reflect a read error. Different DNA sequences within this sample yield the same CDR3. The J gene is TRBJ2-1, the V gene TRBV29-1; possible D gene TRBD1, 7 bases. The length of the CDR3 is 17 residues. Germline V gene lookup returns CDR1 SQVTM and CDR2 ANQGSEA. CDR3 DNA: TGCAGCGTTGATGGGCCAGGGGGGTTCTACTCCTATAATGAGCAGTTCTTC. This codes for CSVDGPGGFYSYNEQFF.

This clone was detected only a few times. The rearrangement joins TRBV5-4 to TRBJ2-3, with 10 positions matching TRBD2. The CDR3 is 17 amino acids. After removal of 0 bases from V and 6 bases from J, the junction contained 10 bases not matched to a gene. Germline V gene sequence: CDR1 SGHNT, CDR2 YYREEE (reference sequence). CDR3 nucleotide sequence: TGTGCCAGCAGCTTGGCAGCGGGAGGGCCTCTAGGGGATACGCAGTATTTT. Protein sequence: CASSLAAGGPLGDTQYF.

In this sample, this clone turned up a few times. The rearrangement uses TRBV27 and TRBJ2-7; D might be TRBD2 (6 bases). Germline CDR1 is MNHEY and CDR2 is SMNVEV (reference sequence). The CDR3 is 15 amino acids. V dropped 4 bases and J dropped 0 bases, with 13 bases sitting between them. Here the CDR3 reads CASSSLTRGSYEQYF. Written as DNA, the CDR3 is TGTGCCAGCAGTTCCCTGACTAGAGGCTCCTACGAGCAGTACTTC.

This clone has only a few counts. V usage is TRBV19 and J usage is TRBJ1-3, with 9 bases aligning to TRBD1. Germline V gene sequence: CDR1 LNHDA, CDR2 SQIVND (reference sequence). With V trimmed by 3 bases and J by 3 bases, 9 bases remained unmatched. CDR3 length: 17 residues. CDR3 coding DNA: TGTGCCAGTAGTATCTCCGGGACAGGGCATGTTGGAAACACCATATATTTT. This encodes CASSISGTGHVGNTIYF. Full variable domain (missing parts from reference TRBV19 and TRBJ1-3): DGGITQSPKYLFRKEGQNVTLSCEQNLNHDAMYWYRQDPGQGLRLIYYSQIVNDFQKGDIAEGYSVSREKKESFPLTVTSAQKNPTAFYLCASSISGTGHVGNTIYFGEGSWLTVV.

The table lists this clone with a few counts. V usage is TRBV13 and J usage is TRBJ2-1; D unclear. Between the trimmed V and J ends, which lost 5 bases and 6 bases, there was a span of 14 bases. CDR1 and CDR2 from the germline V gene are PRHDT and FYEKMQ (reference sequence). The CDR3 is 14 residues long. In nucleotides, the CDR3 is TGTGCCAGCAGCCCTCCCCGGCGGTTCAATGAGCAGTTCTTC. It is translated as CASSPPRRFNEQFF. Combining the CDR3 with reference TRBV13 and TRBJ2-1 gives the whole variable domain AAGVIQSPRHLIKEKRETATLKCYPIPRHDTVYWYQQGPGQDPQFLISFYEKMQSDKGSIPDRFSAQQFSDYHSELNMSSLELGDSALYFCASSPPRRFNEQFFGPGTRLTVL.

This clone was recorded a few times. The chain employs TRBV9 and TRBJ2-5; the D gene is possibly TRBD1 (5 bases). Per the germline V gene, CDR1 is SGDLS and CDR2 is YYNGEE. The length of the CDR3 is 15 residues. Trimming left V 2 bases short and J 1 base short, with 12 bases between. CDR3 protein: CASSVTVHPQETQYF. DNA of the CDR3: TGTGCCAGCAGCGTGACAGTCCACCCCCAAGAGACCCAGTACTTC.

This clone has only a few counts. This sequence joins TRBV7-9 and TRBJ2-2, with a possible D match to TRBD1 (6 bases). V was shortened by 5 bases and J by 6 bases, with 25 bases between the two germline ends. Germline V gene data show CDR1 as SEHNR and CDR2 as FQNEAQ (reference sequence). This CDR3 is 18 amino acids long. CDR3 nucleotides: TGTGCCAGCAGCAGCTTAGCGAACCTACAGGGTTCAGCCGGGGAGCTGTTTTTT. Amino acids: CASSSLANLQGSAGELFF.

This clone turned up a few times. This chain connects TRBV10-3 to TRBJ2-7, with 9 bases that match TRBD1. Unmatched junction bases numbered 8, after V lost 6 bases and J lost 5 bases. This CDR3 is built from 14 residues. In germline, CDR1 is ENHRY, CDR2 SYGVKD. The CDR3 sequence is CAIRRDRGKNEQYF. CDR3 nucleotides: TGTGCCATCAGACGAGACAGGGGGAAGAACGAGCAGTACTTC.

The chain employs TRBV30 and TRBJ1-5; TRBD1 matches 9 bases. V was clipped by 6 bases and J by 5 bases; unmatched bases: 8. CDR3 length: 14 amino acids. Germline V gives CDR1 GTSNPN, CDR2 SVGIG (reference sequence). In DNA form, the CDR3 reads TGTGCCTGTTCCACGGGACAGGGTGATCAGCCCCAGCATTTT. Encoded protein: CACSTGQGDQPQHF.